This TCR beta chain was recorded in a study of shared clonotypes between healthy human individuals. Repertoires were generated with immunoSEQ multiplex PCR, while TCRdb's copy carries only in-frame clones and drops some. The table has roughly 720,000 clones, 90% seen once; the top ten hold 30% to 40%. The CDR3 spans 12 residues. The germline V gene has CDR1 WSHSY and CDR2 SAAADI. V lost 8 bases and J lost 2; bases outside the gene matches: 3. What CD8 memory combined were CD45RO+ cells and CCR7-negative CD45RA+ TemRA cells. This sequence originates from a man between 18 and 35 years old in good health. Some clones in this sample may be carry-over from other donors' samples. The chain employs TRBV10-2 and TRBJ2-7; 7 nucleotides agree with TRBD2. The sample taken for sequencing was memory CD8+ T cells from PBMCs. Sample subset: CD45RO+ cells pooled with CCR7-negative TemRA cells. CDR3: CASLGGTYEQYF. CDR3 bases: TGCGCCAGCCTGGGGGGGACCTACGAGCAGTACTTC.